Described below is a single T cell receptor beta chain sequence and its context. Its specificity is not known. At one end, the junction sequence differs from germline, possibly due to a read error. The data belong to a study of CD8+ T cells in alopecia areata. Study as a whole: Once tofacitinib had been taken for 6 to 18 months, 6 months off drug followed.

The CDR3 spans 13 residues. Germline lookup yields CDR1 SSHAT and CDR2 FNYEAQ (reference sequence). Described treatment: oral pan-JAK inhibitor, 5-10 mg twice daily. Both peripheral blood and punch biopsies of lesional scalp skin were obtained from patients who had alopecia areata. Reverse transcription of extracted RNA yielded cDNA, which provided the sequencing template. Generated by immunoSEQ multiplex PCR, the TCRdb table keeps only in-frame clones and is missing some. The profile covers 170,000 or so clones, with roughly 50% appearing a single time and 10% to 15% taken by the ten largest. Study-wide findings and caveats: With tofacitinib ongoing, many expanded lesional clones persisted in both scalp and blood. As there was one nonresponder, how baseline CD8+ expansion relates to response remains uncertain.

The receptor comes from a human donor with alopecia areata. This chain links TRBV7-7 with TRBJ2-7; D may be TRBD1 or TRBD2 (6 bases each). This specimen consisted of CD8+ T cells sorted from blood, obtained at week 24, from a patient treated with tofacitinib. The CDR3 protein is CASSPRGVREQYF. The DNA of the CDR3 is TGTGCTAGCAGCCCGAGGGGGGTTCGCGAGCAGTACTTC. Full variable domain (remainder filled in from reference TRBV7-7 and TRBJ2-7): GAGVSQSPRYKVTKRGQDVTLRCDPISSHATLYWYQQALGQGPEFLTYFNYEAQPDKSGLPSDRFSAERPEGSISTLTIQRTEQRDSAMYRCASSPRGVREQYFGPGTRLTVT.